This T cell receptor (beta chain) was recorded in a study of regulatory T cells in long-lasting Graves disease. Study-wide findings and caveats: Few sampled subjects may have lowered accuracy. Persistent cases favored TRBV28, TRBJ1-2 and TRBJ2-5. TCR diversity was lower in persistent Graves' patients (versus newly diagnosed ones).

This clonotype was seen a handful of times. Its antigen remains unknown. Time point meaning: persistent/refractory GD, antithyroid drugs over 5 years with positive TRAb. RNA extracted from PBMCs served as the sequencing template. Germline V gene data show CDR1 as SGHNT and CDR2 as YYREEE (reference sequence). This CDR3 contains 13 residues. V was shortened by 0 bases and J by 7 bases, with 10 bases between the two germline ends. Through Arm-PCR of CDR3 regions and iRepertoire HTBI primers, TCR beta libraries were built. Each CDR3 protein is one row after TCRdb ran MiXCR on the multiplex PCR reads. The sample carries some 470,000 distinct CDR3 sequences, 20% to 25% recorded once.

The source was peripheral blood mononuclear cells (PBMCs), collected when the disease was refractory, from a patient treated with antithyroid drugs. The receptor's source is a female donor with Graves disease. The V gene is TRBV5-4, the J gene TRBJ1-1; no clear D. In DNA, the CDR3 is TGTGCCAGCAGCTTGGGTGGAGGACGTGAAGCTTTCTTT. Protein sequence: CASSLGGGREAFF.